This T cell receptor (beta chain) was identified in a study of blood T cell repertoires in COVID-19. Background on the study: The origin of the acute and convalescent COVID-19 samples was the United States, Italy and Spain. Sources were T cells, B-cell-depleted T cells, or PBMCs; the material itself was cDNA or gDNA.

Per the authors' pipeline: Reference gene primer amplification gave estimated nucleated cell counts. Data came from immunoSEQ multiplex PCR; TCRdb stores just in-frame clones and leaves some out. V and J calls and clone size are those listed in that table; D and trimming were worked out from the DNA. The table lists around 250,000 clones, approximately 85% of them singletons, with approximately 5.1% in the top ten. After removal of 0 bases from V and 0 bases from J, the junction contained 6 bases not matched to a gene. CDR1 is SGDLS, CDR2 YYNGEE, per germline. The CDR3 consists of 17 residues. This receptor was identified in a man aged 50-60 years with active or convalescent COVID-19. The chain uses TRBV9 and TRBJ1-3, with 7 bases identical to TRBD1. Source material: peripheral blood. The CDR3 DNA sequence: TGTGCCAGCAGCGTAGCCCCACAGGGGTCCTCTGGAAACACCATATATTTT. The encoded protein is CASSVAPQGSSGNTIYF.